This T cell receptor (beta chain) is drawn from a study of OX40 agonist ivuxolimab in advanced cancers. Sequencing was performed with immunoSEQ multiplex PCR; in TCRdb, only in-frame clones are kept and a portion is missing. The sample has about 61,000 clones, around nine tenths seen once. With 8 bases clipped from V and 2 bases from J, the junction kept 9 bases outside the gene matches. CDR1 is MNHNS, CDR2 SASEGT, per germline. The CDR3 is 15 residues long. Study-level results: Relative to CD4+, CD8+ T cells held more expanded clones on average. Part of the nonresponder group also had normalized T-cell clonal expansion that was low. The authors did not determine the antigen specificity of the expanded peripheral T cells.

A note on this clone: Its specificity is not known.

The chain recombines TRBV6-1 with TRBJ2-7, with TRBD1 identical over 10 bases. The source material was CD4+ or CD8+ T cells sorted from blood, sampled in a trial of the OX40 agonist ivuxolimab. The origin of this receptor is an adult with an advanced solid tumor such as melanoma, head and neck, liver or kidney cancer. CDR3 bases: TGTGCCAGCCCCCGCCAAGGACAGGGGGCCTACGAGCAGTACTTC. Protein: CASPRQGQGAYEQYF.